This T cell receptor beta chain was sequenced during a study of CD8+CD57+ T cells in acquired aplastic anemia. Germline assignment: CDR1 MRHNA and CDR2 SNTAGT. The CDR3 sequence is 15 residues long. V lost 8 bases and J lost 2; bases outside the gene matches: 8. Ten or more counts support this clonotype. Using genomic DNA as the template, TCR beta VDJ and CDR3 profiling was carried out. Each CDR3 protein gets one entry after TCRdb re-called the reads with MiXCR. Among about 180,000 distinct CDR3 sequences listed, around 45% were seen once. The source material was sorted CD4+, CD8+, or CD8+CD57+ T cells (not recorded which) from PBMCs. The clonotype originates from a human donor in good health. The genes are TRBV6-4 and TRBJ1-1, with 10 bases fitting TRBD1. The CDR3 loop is CASRDRGDRNTEAFF. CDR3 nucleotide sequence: TGTGCCAGCCGGGACAGGGGCGATCGTAACACTGAAGCTTTCTTT.